The 7 T cell receptor beta chains reported below all come from one sample, sequenced in a study of shared clonotypes between healthy human individuals. Sequencing used immunoSEQ multiplex PCR; TCRdb keeps in-frame clones, though not all of them. The sample records 2,500,000 or so clones, 90% to 95% being singletons. Material for sequencing was naive CD4+ T cells sorted from blood. The subset was: CD45RA+ positively selected. The receptor set was obtained from a man between 18 and 29 years old in good health.

Only one count was recorded for this clone. Other nucleotide sequences in the sample specify the same CDR3. The V and J genes are TRBV5-1 and TRBJ2-7; D remains unclear. The CDR3 contains 14 residues. From germline, CDR1 is SGHRS and CDR2 YFSETQ. Trimming cost V 4 bases and J 1 base, with 12 bases left between them. The CDR3 DNA reads TGCGCCAGCAGCCCATCTGGATTATCCTACGAGCAGTACTTC. Translating it yields CASSPSGLSYEQYF.

Remarks on this clone: The sample carries other DNA sequences with the same CDR3. This chain links TRBV18 with TRBJ1-1; D gene unclear. CDR1 KGHSH and CDR2 LQKENI come from the germline V gene. With 4 bases removed from V and 4 bases from J, the gap between germline ends came to 7 bases. This CDR3 has 12 amino acids. The CDR3 nucleotides are TGTGCCAGCTCACGAGGGAGCACTGAAGCTTTCTTT. It encodes CASSRGSTEAFF.

Remarks on this clone: This specimen includes other DNA sequences encoding the same CDR3. This chain joins TRBV6-1 and TRBJ1-1; a possible D gene is TRBD1 (6 bases). The germline V gene encodes CDR1 MNHNS and CDR2 SASEGT. Deletions cut 1 base from V and 5 bases from J, with 8 bases between. This CDR3 contains 13 residues. The CDR3 bases are TGTGCCAGCAGTGAAGGGAGGGGGACTGAAGCTTTCTTT. Translation gives CASSEGRGTEAFF.

The V gene is TRBV15, the J gene TRBJ2-3, with 7 bases aligning to TRBD2. Germline V CDR1 and CDR2: LNHNV, YYDKDF (reference sequence). The CDR3 covers 15 residues. After removal of 1 base from V and 4 bases from J, the junction contained 5 bases not matched to a gene. The CDR3 DNA is TGTGCCACCAGCAGAGTAGGCGGGGGTGCAGATACGCAGTATTTT. It yields the protein CATSRVGGGADTQYF.

The chain is built from TRBV4-3 and TRBJ1-1; 8 bases are shared with TRBD1. This CDR3 spans 16 amino acids. V lost 4 bases, J lost 5 bases, and 12 bases stayed unmatched. From germline, CDR1 is LGHNA and CDR2 YSLEER. The CDR3 reads CASSPTHGTGGTEAFF. The CDR3 coding sequence is TGCGCCAGCAGCCCAACCCACGGGACAGGAGGAACTGAAGCTTTCTTT.

The rearrangement links TRBV27 to TRBJ1-2; D uncertain. Germline lookup yields CDR1 MNHEY and CDR2 SMNVEV (reference sequence). The V and J ends lost 2 bases and 0 bases respectively, with 7 bases between them. CDR3 length equals 14 residues. This chain's CDR3 is CASSLREANYGYTF. CDR3 DNA: TGTGCCAGCAGTTTAAGGGAGGCTAACTATGGCTACACCTTC.

This rearrangement joins TRBV30 to TRBJ1-2; TRBD1 matches 11 bases. V trimming: 2 bases; J trimming: 1 base; junction bases outside the gene matches: 12. CDR3 length equals 18 residues. The germline V gene has CDR1 GTSNPN and CDR2 SVGIG (reference sequence). The CDR3: CAWSLIEGTGGLNYGYTF. In DNA, the CDR3 is TGTGCCTGGAGTTTGATAGAGGGGACAGGGGGACTTAACTATGGCTACACCTTC.